This T cell receptor beta chain was recorded in a study of T cell changes during pregnancy in multiple sclerosis. Assay used: immunoSEQ multiplex PCR; TCRdb lists only in-frame clones, some missing. The sample has 20,000 to 25,000 clones; around nine tenths are singletons. The CDR3 contains 13 residues. V gave up 5 bases and J gave up 6 bases, with 11 bases separating them. Germline V CDR1 and CDR2: SGDLS, YYNGEE. V usage is TRBV9 and J usage is TRBJ2-2; a weak D match, TRBD2 (6 bases). Material: CD4+ T cells from peripheral blood mononuclear cells, obtained in the first trimester of pregnancy. This TCR was recovered from a female donor in good health, enrolled as a control in a pregnancy study. CDR3 sequence (DNA): TGTGCCAGCAGTTGGGAGGCGGCCGGGGAGCTGTTTTTT. Translation gives CASSWEAAGELFF. Supplemented by reference TRBV9 and TRBJ2-2, the full variable domain reads DSGVTQTPKHLITATGQRVTLRCSPRSGDLSVYWYQQSLDQGLQFLIQYYNGEERAKGNILERFSAQQFPDLHSELNLSSLELGDSALYFCASSWEAAGELFFGEGSRLTVL.